The 13 T cell receptor beta chains listed next were all sequenced from one sample in a study of OX40 agonist ivuxolimab in advanced cancers. Library prep was done by the immunoSEQ multiplex PCR assay. TCRdb's version of the immuneACCESS table is confined to in-frame rearrangements and falls short of the full clone set. An unresolved V gene accounts for under half of the shortfall where checked; the remainder is of unknown origin. The sample table lists around 50,000 clones, approximately 88% of them with a count of one. In total, the top ten clones hold roughly 3.7% of the sample. The specimen comprised CD4+ or CD8+ T cells sorted from blood, sampled in a trial of the OX40 agonist ivuxolimab. The receptors here all came from an adult with an advanced solid tumor such as melanoma, head and neck, liver or kidney cancer.

CDR3 amino acids: CASSSRHNSYNEQFF. CDR3 nucleotide sequence: TGTGCCAGCAGCTCCAGGCACAACTCCTACAATGAGCAGTTCTTC. The V call is TRBV11-2, the J call TRBJ2-1; D gene ambiguous. This CDR3 contains 15 residues. V was pared by 4 bases and J by 0 bases, with 10 bases between. Germline CDR1 reads SGHAT; CDR2 reads FQNNGV.

This sequence joins TRBV2 and TRBJ2-7, with D perhaps being TRBD1 or TRBD2 (6 bases each). Trimming shortened V by 11 bases and J by 4 bases, and 21 bases separated the two germline ends. The CDR3 extends over 14 amino acids. In germline, CDR1 is SNHLY, CDR2 FYNNEI. The CDR3 here is CARRRDTSSYEQYF. For the CDR3, the DNA is TGTGCCCGCCGGCGGGACACTTCTTCGTACGAGCAGTACTTC.

The genes are TRBV6-1 and TRBJ1-2, with unresolved D. V was pared by 6 bases and J by 3 bases, with 17 bases between. The CDR3 is 15 residues long. Germline CDR1 and CDR2: MNHNS and SASEGT. The CDR3 protein is CASRAWGIGDYGYTF. The CDR3 DNA reads TGTGCCAGCAGAGCGTGGGGAATTGGGGACTATGGCTACACCTTC.

This clone was detected once. The CDR3 reads CASSPSEANEQFF. The DNA for the CDR3 is TGTGCCAGCTCACCATCGGAAGCCAATGAGCAGTTCTTC. This rearrangement joins TRBV18 to TRBJ2-1; D is ambiguous. Deletions cut 2 bases from V and 6 bases from J, with 8 bases between. CDR1 KGHSH and CDR2 LQKENI come from the germline V gene. The CDR3 has 13 amino acids.

The chain recombines TRBV5-4 with TRBJ2-5; 7 bases map to TRBD1. V was pared by 0 bases and J by 2 bases, with 4 bases of the junction left unmatched. Germline V gives CDR1 SGHNT, CDR2 YYREEE (reference sequence). The CDR3 has 15 residues. Here the CDR3 reads CASSLAPGQQETQYF. For the CDR3, the DNA is TGTGCCAGCAGCTTGGCCCCGGGACAGCAAGAGACCCAGTACTTC.

The chain combines TRBV6-5 with TRBJ1-2; no clear D gene. This CDR3 is 13 amino acids long. Germline V CDR1 and CDR2: MNHEY, SVGAGI. With 8 bases removed from V and 6 bases from J, the gap between germline ends came to 16 bases. The CDR3 nucleotides read TGTGCCAGCTCCTGGACGCGGGAAGATGGCTACACCTTC. Amino acid sequence: CASSWTREDGYTF.

The table lists this clone with a count of one. This chain uses TRBV19 with TRBJ1-2; D is unclear. V dropped 4 bases and J dropped 1 base, with 10 bases sitting between them. The CDR3 extends over 14 amino acids. The germline V gene encodes CDR1 LNHDA and CDR2 SQIVND (reference sequence). CDR3 nucleotides: TGTGCCAGTAGTACCCAAACAGATAACTATGGCTACACCTTC. This encodes CASSTQTDNYGYTF.

This chain uses TRBV9 with TRBJ2-5; D unresolved. Germline CDR1 is SGDLS and CDR2 is YYNGEE. V gave up 0 bases and J gave up 0 bases, with 9 bases separating them. CDR3 length equals 15 residues. The CDR3 DNA reads as TGTGCCAGCAGCGTAGGGATAACAGACCAAGAGACCCAGTACTTC. This sequence encodes CASSVGITDQETQYF.

The chain has TRBV6-5 and TRBJ2-5, with TRBD2 matching 9 bases. Trimming at V came to 5 bases and at J to 5 bases, leaving 9 bases not matched to a gene. CDR3 length: 15 residues. Germline assignment: CDR1 MNHEY and CDR2 SVGAGI. The CDR3 DNA sequence: TGTGCCAGCAGTAAGGTAGCGGGAGTTATTGAGACCCAGTACTTC. Translated, it gives CASSKVAGVIETQYF.

This rearrangement joins TRBV7-3 to TRBJ2-2, with D perhaps TRBD1 (5 bases). Per the germline V gene, CDR1 is SGHTA and CDR2 is FQGTGA. V dropped 4 bases and J dropped 1 base, with 7 bases sitting between them. This CDR3 has 14 amino acids. The CDR3 loop reads CASSSGQNTGELFF. The CDR3 DNA reads as TGTGCCAGCAGCTCCGGACAGAACACCGGGGAGCTGTTTTTT.

The gene calls are TRBV14 and TRBJ1-2; D is undetermined. This CDR3 has 15 residues. Trimming left V 4 bases short and J 3 bases short, with 15 bases between. Per the germline V gene, CDR1 is SGHDN and CDR2 is FVKESK. CDR3: CASSPQLGAHYGYTF. The CDR3 DNA is TGTGCCAGCAGCCCCCAACTGGGAGCGCACTATGGCTACACCTTC.

The V and J genes are TRBV25-1 and TRBJ1-2; weak D call: TRBD1 (5 bases). Germline V gene sequence: CDR1 MGHDK, CDR2 SYGVNS. The CDR3 is made up of 15 amino acids. The V end was cut by 5 bases, the J end by 10 bases, with 23 bases between. The DNA for the CDR3 is TGTGCCAGCAGTCCTATACCTCCGGGCCAAGGGGCCTACACCTTC. It translates to CASSPIPPGQGAYTF.

The chain uses TRBV10-3 and TRBJ1-3; the match to TRBD1 covers 8 bases. This CDR3 is 17 amino acids long. V dropped 2 bases and J dropped 0; count of bases not matched to a gene: 6. The germline V gene encodes CDR1 ENHRY and CDR2 SYGVKD. For the CDR3, the DNA is TGTGCCATCAGTGAGCGTGGACAGGGAGACTCTGGAAACACCATATATTTT. Translation: CAISERGQGDSGNTIYF.